A single sample gave rise to the 16 T cell receptor beta chains below, sequenced in a study of blood T cell repertoires in COVID-19. TCRdb keeps only in-frame clones here, not all; method: immunoSEQ multiplex PCR. The sample records roughly 190,000 clones, 88% being singletons. Sample: peripheral blood. The source of these receptors is a middle-aged woman who had recovered from COVID-19.

This chain uses TRBV28 with TRBJ1-2, with 7 bases that match TRBD1. The CDR3 runs 13 residues. CDR1 MDHEN and CDR2 SYDVKM come from the germline V gene. Unmatched junction bases numbered 4, after V lost 3 bases and J lost 6 bases. This chain's CDR3 is CASSLGTEDGYTF. The DNA of the CDR3 is TGTGCCAGCAGTTTGGGGACAGAGGATGGCTACACCTTC.

The V and J genes are TRBV11-3 and TRBJ2-3, with D possibly TRBD1 on 6 matching bases. Per germline, CDR1 SGHNT and CDR2 YENEEA. The CDR3 runs to 16 residues. The V end was cut by 5 bases, the J end by 0 bases, with 15 bases between. Written as DNA, the CDR3 is TGTGCCAGCAGCCGAGGGGGAGACCTTAGCACAGATACGCAGTATTTT. Amino acids: CASSRGGDLSTDTQYF.

The CDR3 bases are TGTGCCAGCAGCCGGACGGAGGGGGCCGGGACTGAAGCTTTCTTT. Translating gives CASSRTEGAGTEAFF. V usage is TRBV3-1 (or the pseudogene TRBV3-2) and J usage is TRBJ1-1, with 7 bases identical to TRBD1. CDR1 is LGHDT and CDR2 is YNNKEL in the germline V gene (reference sequence). The CDR3 is 15 amino acids. J was trimmed by 5 bases and V by 4 bases; bases with no gene match: 10.

The rearrangement links TRBV7-2 to TRBJ2-6; D is unclear. This CDR3 is 16 amino acids long. Between the trimmed V and J ends, which lost 1 base and 0 bases, there was a span of 7 bases. Germline loops: CDR1 SGHTA, CDR2 FQGNSA. CDR3 DNA: TGTGCCAGCAGCTTAGACGTCAGCTCTGGGGCCAACGTCCTGACTTTC. Encoded protein: CASSLDVSSGANVLTF.

The J gene is TRBJ1-1, the V gene TRBV15, with D possibly being TRBD1 (6 bases). Trimming took off 1 base at V and 1 base at J, with 10 bases between the two ends. CDR1 is LNHNV and CDR2 is YYDKDF in the germline V gene (reference sequence). The CDR3 covers 15 residues. The CDR3 loop reads CATSRGGGRNTEAFF. The CDR3 DNA sequence: TGTGCCACCAGCAGAGGCGGGGGCCGGAACACTGAAGCTTTCTTT.

The chain uses TRBV10-3 and TRBJ2-4, with TRBD1 matching over 8 bases. This CDR3 spans 15 amino acids. Per germline, CDR1 ENHRY and CDR2 SYGVKD. Trimming at V came to 6 bases and at J to 8 bases, leaving 12 bases not matched to a gene. CDR3 in DNA: TGTGCCATCAGGACAGGGGTTGGAGAGAATGACATTCAGTACTTC. Its protein is CAIRTGVGENDIQYF.

V gene TRBV12-3 or TRBV12-4 combines with J gene TRBJ1-5; tentative D call: TRBD1 (6 bases). V was trimmed by 5 bases and J by 5 bases, leaving 10 bases between them. CDR3 size: 13 residues. The CDR3 here is CASSNYRDQPQHF. The CDR3 DNA follows: TGTGCCAGCAGTAACTACAGGGATCAGCCCCAGCATTTT.

The V and J genes are TRBV6-2 or TRBV6-3 and TRBJ2-7; 8 bases are a match to TRBD2. This CDR3 is built from 16 residues. The V segment lost 0 bases and the J segment 3 bases; nucleotides outside the gene matches: 7. CDR1 MNHEY and CDR2 SVGEGT come from the germline V gene. CDR3 nucleotides: TGTGCCAGCAGTTACTCGGCTAGCGGGCTAGTCTACGAGCAGTACTTC. Translating it yields CASSYSASGLVYEQYF.

The rearrangement links TRBV7-6 to TRBJ1-4, with D uncertain. Trimming pared 3 bases from V and 5 bases from J, leaving 10 bases between. The CDR3 sequence is 14 residues long. The germline CDR1 and CDR2 sequences are SGHVS and FNYEAQ. This CDR3 reads CASSFSYSNEKLFF. CDR3 coding DNA: TGTGCCAGCAGCTTTTCCTATTCGAATGAAAAACTGTTTTTT.

The chain combines TRBV11-2 with TRBJ2-4; D is possibly TRBD2 (6 bases). This CDR3 region has 19 residues. Germline V lookup: CDR1 SGHAT, CDR2 FQNNGV. The ends were cut back, 1 base at V and 0 bases at J, with 19 bases in the middle. Written as DNA, the CDR3 is TGTGCCAGCAGCTTAGTCTTCGGGGGAGCGGATGTAGCCAAAAACATTCAGTACTTC. Amino acid sequence: CASSLVFGGADVAKNIQYF.

The rearrangement joins TRBV28 to TRBJ1-5; 7 bases map to TRBD1. J lost 4 bases, V lost 6 bases, and 15 bases had no gene match. The CDR3 spans 17 residues. The germline gives CDR1 MDHEN, CDR2 SYDVKM. Written as DNA, the CDR3 is TGTGCCAGCAGCCTTCCGGAAGGACAGGCTGGGAATCAGCCCCAGCATTTT. It encodes CASSLPEGQAGNQPQHF.

This clone was counted a few times. The chain joins TRBV5-4 to TRBJ1-3; 9 bases agree with TRBD1. The CDR3 runs to 15 residues. The junction had 2 bases not matched to a gene; V was cut back by 2 bases and J by 2 bases. CDR1 SGHNT and CDR2 YYREEE come from the germline V gene (reference sequence). CDR3 sequence: CASSFGQGTGNTIYF. CDR3 DNA: TGTGCCAGCAGCTTCGGACAGGGGACTGGAAACACCATATATTTT.

J is TRBJ1-1 and V is TRBV6-1; D is perhaps TRBD1 (5 bases). The CDR3 is 16 amino acids. CDR1 is MNHNS, CDR2 SASEGT, per germline. V was shortened by 2 bases and J by 1 base, with 14 bases between the two germline ends. CDR3 sequence: CASSEPGTVKNTEAFF. CDR3 nucleotide sequence: TGTGCCAGCAGTGAACCGGGGACTGTTAAGAACACTGAAGCTTTCTTT.

The chain recombines TRBV28 with TRBJ1-1; D possibly corresponds to TRBD1 (5 bases). This CDR3 region has 14 residues. CDR1 and CDR2 (germline): MDHEN, SYDVKM. V was clipped by 2 bases and J by 2 bases, with 9 bases between them. The CDR3 spells CASSLRWGNTEAFF. The CDR3 DNA follows: TGTGCCAGCAGTTTAAGGTGGGGCAACACTGAAGCTTTCTTT.

The table lists this clone with a few counts. The chain links TRBV3-1 (or the pseudogene TRBV3-2) to TRBJ2-5; no reliable D call. This CDR3 comprises 16 residues. Per germline, CDR1 LGHDT and CDR2 YNNKEL (reference sequence). V gave up 1 base and J gave up 0 bases, with 12 bases separating them. CDR3: CASSQARISYQETQYF. For the CDR3, the DNA is TGTGCCAGCAGCCAAGCGCGGATTTCGTACCAAGAGACCCAGTACTTC.

V gene TRBV6-5 combines with J gene TRBJ1-2, with D hard to call. Germline assignment: CDR1 MNHEY and CDR2 SVGAGI. The V and J ends lost 8 bases and 3 bases respectively, with 10 bases between them. The CDR3 loop spans 12 amino acids. The CDR3 is CASAGEHYGYTF. The DNA for the CDR3 is TGTGCCAGCGCCGGGGAGCACTATGGCTACACCTTC.